These 20 T cell receptor beta chains share one sample of origin, sequenced in a study of CD8 T cells in ankylosing spondylitis. These TCRs are of unknown antigen specificity. TCRdb fed the 5' RACE reads into MiXCR, producing one record per CDR3 protein. The table lists around 450,000 distinct CDR3 sequences, roughly a quarter of them singletons. Study results and limitations: A motif in TCR beta, a set of seven to nine highly homologous variants, appeared characteristic of ankylosing spondylitis blood.

The specimen was blood, either unsorted or a sorted T cell fraction (not recorded which). Source of these receptors: a male donor with ankylosing spondylitis.

V usage is TRBV24-1 and J usage is TRBJ2-1, with 7 bases aligning to TRBD2. The germline V gene has CDR1 KGHDR and CDR2 SFDVKD. V lost 4 bases to trimming and J lost 5 bases; unmatched junction nucleotides: 7. This CDR3 has 15 amino acids. As DNA, the CDR3 is TGTGCCACCAGTGAGCCGGGGAGGGCTCACAATGAGCAGTTCTTC. Its translation is CATSEPGRAHNEQFF.

The J gene is TRBJ1-2, the V gene TRBV27; tentative D call: TRBD1 (6 bases). CDR3 size: 15 residues. The V gene lost 2 bases and the J gene lost 6 bases, with 16 bases spanning the gap. From germline, CDR1 is MNHEY and CDR2 SMNVEV (reference sequence). CDR3 DNA sequence: TGTGCCAGCAGTTTACGTTTTGGACAGTTAGATGGCTACACCTTC. Its protein product is CASSLRFGQLDGYTF.

The V call is TRBV25-1, the J call TRBJ2-7; 9 positions agree with TRBD1. V trimming: 6 bases; J trimming: 5 bases; junction bases outside the gene matches: 14. The germline CDR1 and CDR2 sequences are MGHDK and SYGVNS. The CDR3 has 16 residues. For the CDR3, the DNA is TGTGCCAGCAGCGCCTCCGCCGGGACAGGGTTTAACGAGCAGTACTTC. It yields the protein CASSASAGTGFNEQYF.

The V and J genes are TRBV24-1 and TRBJ2-1; either TRBD1 or TRBD2 may fit D (5 bases each). Trimming took 9 bases from V and 9 from J, leaving 20 bases between them. CDR1 KGHDR and CDR2 SFDVKD come from the germline V gene. The length of the CDR3 is 14 residues. CDR3 DNA: TGTGCCACCCGAGGGGCCCCCAATACGGGTGAGCAGTTCTTC. Protein sequence: CATRGAPNTGEQFF.

This clonotype was counted a few times. V gene TRBV4-2 combines with J gene TRBJ1-4; 7 nucleotides match TRBD1. Germline-derived CDR1 and CDR2 are LGHNA and YNFKEQ. V lost 1 base to trimming and J lost 8 bases; unmatched junction nucleotides: 7. The CDR3 length is 15 residues. The CDR3 reads CASSQATGREEKLFF. The CDR3 DNA is TGTGCCAGCAGCCAAGCGACAGGGCGGGAAGAAAAACTGTTTTTT.

The chain has TRBV6-1 and TRBJ1-1; 8 nucleotides match TRBD1. The trim removed 2 bases at V and 5 bases at J, leaving 13 bases unmatched. There are 17 residues in the CDR3. Germline V gene lookup returns CDR1 MNHNS and CDR2 SASEGT. CDR3 sequence reads: CASSESATGVLRTEAFF. CDR3 bases: TGTGCCAGCAGTGAAAGTGCGACAGGGGTTCTAAGGACTGAAGCTTTCTTT.

The chain joins TRBV11-1 to TRBJ2-4, with D uncertain. The CDR3 sequence is 18 residues long. Trimming stripped 5 bases from V and 8 bases from J, with 28 bases between. Germline CDR1 SGHAT, CDR2 FQDESV (reference sequence). CDR3 loop: CASSPRRVGESRNYIQYF. CDR3 DNA: TGTGCCAGCAGCCCCCGAAGGGTGGGCGAATCTCGTAATTACATTCAGTACTTC. Filled out from reference TRBV11-1 and TRBJ2-4, the complete variable domain reads EAEVAQSPRYKITEKSQAVAFWCDPISGHATLYWYRQILGQGPELLVQFQDESVVDDSQLPKDRFSAERLKGVDSTLKIQPAELGDSAMYLCASSPRRVGESRNYIQYFGAGTRLSVL.

This clonotype was recorded a few times. This chain links TRBV11-2 with TRBJ2-2; a weak D match, TRBD1 (6 bases). Per the germline V gene, CDR1 is SGHAT and CDR2 is FQNNGV. This CDR3 spans 16 amino acids. V was pared by 5 bases and J by 2 bases, with 15 bases between. This CDR3 reads CASSLQTGENTGELFF. The CDR3 DNA reads as TGTGCCAGCAGCCTTCAGACAGGCGAAAACACCGGGGAGCTGTTTTTT.

This clonotype was found a few times. The chain joins TRBV11-2 to TRBJ2-7; no reliable D call. V shed 5 bases and J shed 0 bases, with 8 bases lying between them. Germline V CDR1 and CDR2: SGHAT, FQNNGV. The CDR3 is 13 amino acids. DNA of the CDR3: TGTGCCAGCAGCCCCATCGGCTCCTACGAGCAGTACTTC. Protein product: CASSPIGSYEQYF.

This chain links TRBV12-3 or TRBV12-4 with TRBJ2-7, with TRBD1 matching 9 bases. There are 15 residues in the CDR3. The trim removed 5 bases at V and 3 bases at J, leaving 8 bases unmatched. The CDR3 DNA reads as TGTGCCAGCAGTCCGGGACAGGGTGGGTACTACGAGCAGTACTTC. Translated, it gives CASSPGQGGYYEQYF.

The J gene is TRBJ2-7, the V gene TRBV15, with 11 bases matching TRBD2. Germline CDR1 is LNHNV and CDR2 is YYDKDF (reference sequence). The V segment lost 5 bases and the J segment 3 bases; nucleotides outside the gene matches: 6. CDR3 length: 15 residues. This CDR3 is CATSGRLAGNYEQYF. The CDR3, as DNA: TGTGCCACCAGCGGAAGACTAGCGGGGAACTACGAGCAGTACTTC. The complete variable domain, with remaining parts taken from reference TRBV15 and TRBJ2-7, reads DAMVIQNPRYQVTQFGKPVTLSCSQTLNHNVMYWYQQKSSQAPKLLFHYYDKDFNNEADTPDNFQSRRPNTSFCFLDIRSPGLGDTAMYLCATSGRLAGNYEQYFGPGTRLTVT.

This clonotype was found a few times. The chain employs TRBV12-3 or TRBV12-4 and TRBJ1-4, with TRBD1 matching over 8 bases. The ends lost 2 bases at V and 9 bases at J; junction bases unmatched: 5. The CDR3 totals 14 residues. CDR3 sequence reads: CASSLMTGAKKLFF. In DNA form, the CDR3 reads TGTGCCAGCAGTTTAATGACAGGGGCAAAAAAACTGTTTTTT.

The V gene is TRBV27, the J gene TRBJ2-5; D is uncertain. This CDR3 comprises 15 residues. Trimming removed 0 bases at V and 4 bases at J, with 12 bases between. The germline CDR1 and CDR2 sequences are MNHEY and SMNVEV (reference sequence). CDR3 sequence (DNA): TGTGCCAGCAGTTTATCGGCGGCCACCCGAGAGACCCAGTACTTC. Its protein product is CASSLSAATRETQYF.

This clonotype was recorded a few times. The chain is built from TRBV6-1 and TRBJ1-6; a possible D gene is TRBD1 (5 bases). The CDR3 has 17 residues. Trimming cost V 1 base and J 7 bases, with 17 bases left between them. Germline CDR1 MNHNS, CDR2 SASEGT. The CDR3 nucleotides read TGTGCCAGCAGTGAAGTCGGTTTGGGGCTTCGGAATTCACCCCTCCACTTT. This codes for CASSEVGLGLRNSPLHF.

V usage is TRBV5-1 and J usage is TRBJ2-7; possibly TRBD1 or TRBD2 for D (6 bases each). Germline CDR1 and CDR2: SGHRS and YFSETQ. V dropped 2 bases and J dropped 5 bases, with 11 bases sitting between them. There are 13 residues in the CDR3. CDR3: CASSFRGLDEQYF. The DNA for the CDR3 is TGCGCCAGCAGCTTTCGGGGGCTAGACGAGCAGTACTTC.

Here the CDR3 reads CAIRSEAGDSYNEQFF. The CDR3 DNA is TGTGCCATCAGATCTGAGGCGGGGGACTCCTACAATGAGCAGTTCTTC. The chain couples TRBV10-3 to TRBJ2-1; the match to TRBD2 covers 7 bases. With V trimmed by 6 bases and J by 0 bases, 8 bases remained unmatched. CDR3 length: 16 amino acids. CDR1 is ENHRY, CDR2 SYGVKD, per germline.

This clonotype was seen a handful of times. This chain uses TRBV24-1 with TRBJ2-5, with D hard to call. V was cut by 4 bases and J by 0 bases, with 2 bases left in between. CDR3 size: 12 residues. Germline CDR1 reads KGHDR; CDR2 reads SFDVKD. The CDR3 reads CATSENQETQYF. DNA for the CDR3: TGTGCCACCAGTGAAAACCAAGAGACCCAGTACTTC.

This clonotype was seen only a few times. The gene calls are TRBV14 and TRBJ2-1; TRBD1 might be the D (5 bases). Trimming cost V 5 bases and J 2 bases, with 13 bases left between them. The CDR3 length is 15 residues. The germline CDR1 and CDR2 sequences are SGHDN and FVKESK. CDR3 coding DNA: TGTGCCAGCAGCTCCGGTGAAGGGGCCTACAATGAGCAGTTCTTC. Translated: CASSSGEGAYNEQFF.

The sample holds a few counts of this clonotype. The CDR3 protein is CASSSLGLAGGTETQYF. The CDR3, as DNA: TGTGCCAGCAGTTCCCTGGGACTAGCGGGAGGGACAGAGACCCAGTACTTC. The rearrangement uses TRBV3-1 and TRBJ2-5, with 16 bases lining up with TRBD2. The CDR3 is 17 residues long. Germline V gene data show CDR1 as LGHDT and CDR2 as YNNKEL (reference sequence). Trimming removed 6 bases from V and 4 bases from J; junction bases left unmatched: 8.

V usage is TRBV29-1 and J usage is TRBJ1-1; 8 bases agree with TRBD1. The CDR3 has 14 residues. The germline V gene has CDR1 SQVTM and CDR2 ANQGSEA. V was pared by 6 bases and J by 5 bases, with 11 bases of the junction left unmatched. For the CDR3, the DNA is TGCAGCGTCCTGAGGGGCAGGGGGCAGACTGAAGCTTTCTTT. As protein: CSVLRGRGQTEAFF.